Below are 19 T cell receptor beta chains sequenced from a single sample in a study of Graves' ophthalmopathy and Graves' hyperthyroidism. RNA transcripts were the source from which TCR beta CDR3 regions were amplified. The first-round RT-PCR employed HTBI primers together with the Qiagen OneStep RT-PCR kit. A multiplex PCR was then performed as the second round. TCRdb passed the multiplex PCR reads through MiXCR, listing each CDR3 protein once. The repertoire holds about 1.2 million distinct CDR3 sequences, with approximately 35% as singletons. The material sequenced was peripheral blood or thyroid tissue (not recorded which). These receptors were taken from an adult man with Graves' hyperthyroidism.

This clonotype was seen repeatedly, ten times or more. This rearrangement joins TRBV5-1 to TRBJ1-2; a weak D match, TRBD1 (5 bases). Germline CDR1 reads SGHRS; CDR2 reads YFSETQ. V lost 0 bases, J lost 8 bases, and 8 bases lay in between. The CDR3 covers 12 residues. The CDR3 here is CASSLAGTGYTF. The CDR3 region has the DNA TGCGCCAGCAGCTTGGCGGGGACGGGCTACACCTTC.

The chain employs TRBV6-5 and TRBJ2-7, with D perhaps assigned TRBD1 or TRBD2 (5 bases each). Germline V lookup: CDR1 MNHEY, CDR2 SVGAGI. The V and J ends lost 2 bases and 3 bases respectively, with 11 bases between them. The CDR3 length is 14 residues. CDR3 residues: CASSYLGVSYEQYF. CDR3 sequence (DNA): TGTGCCAGCAGTTACCTGGGGGTGAGCTACGAGCAGTACTTC.

This clonotype has at least ten counts. The rearrangement uses TRBV14 and TRBJ2-5; 9 nucleotides match TRBD1. This CDR3 has 14 amino acids. Germline-derived CDR1 and CDR2 are SGHDN and FVKESK. The trim removed 8 bases at V and 5 bases at J, leaving 9 bases unmatched. Here the CDR3 reads CASGNRDRVETQYF. The CDR3 DNA reads as TGTGCCAGCGGCAACCGGGACAGGGTTGAGACCCAGTACTTC.

V gene TRBV2 combines with J gene TRBJ2-7; 12 bases are a match to TRBD2. V shed 9 bases and J 7 bases; nucleotides not matched to a gene: 7. The CDR3 consists of 13 residues. Germline V lookup: CDR1 SNHLY, CDR2 FYNNEI. The CDR3 DNA reads as TGTGCCAGTTCTAGCGGGAGGGCCGGAGAGCAGTACTTC. Translation: CASSSGRAGEQYF.

The chain recombines TRBV10-3 with TRBJ1-2; D uncertain. V was trimmed by 0 bases and J by 8 bases, leaving 10 bases between them. Germline V gene lookup returns CDR1 ENHRY and CDR2 SYGVKD. The CDR3 has 13 amino acids. The CDR3 DNA sequence: TGTGCCATCAGTGAGTCGAAGAGGGAGGGCTACACCTTC. Protein: CAISESKREGYTF.

The chain joins TRBV7-2 to TRBJ2-2; 8 nucleotides align to TRBD2. In germline, CDR1 is SGHTA, CDR2 FQGNSA. V was clipped by 3 bases and J by 7 bases; unmatched bases: 7. This CDR3 has 15 residues. CDR3 region: CASSFDSGGVGELFF. The CDR3 coding sequence is TGTGCCAGCAGCTTCGACAGCGGGGGTGTCGGGGAGCTGTTTTTT.

The chain has TRBV30 and TRBJ1-1; perhaps TRBD1 as D (5 bases). The V gene's germline CDR1 is GTSNPN and CDR2 SVGIG (reference sequence). Between the trimmed V and J ends, which lost 2 bases and 1 base, there was a span of 8 bases. The CDR3 length is 13 residues. CDR3 sequence: CAWSRGKNTEAFF. For the CDR3, the DNA is TGTGCCTGGAGTCGGGGGAAGAACACTGAAGCTTTCTTT.

Comments on this clonotype: A much bigger clone sits one base away, suggesting this may be a read error. This rearrangement joins TRBV2 to TRBJ2-7, with a weak D call TRBD1 (6 bases). The CDR3 has 12 amino acids. The V end lost 7 bases, the J end lost 6 bases, and 13 bases lay between the germline ends. Looked up from germline, CDR1 is SNHLY and CDR2 is FYNNEI. CDR3 bases: TGTGCCAGCAAGCAGGGGACCTGCGAGCAGTACTTC. This codes for CASKQGTCEQYF.

Details on this clonotype: A much larger clone lies a single base off, so this may be a read error. V usage is TRBV7-2 and J usage is TRBJ1-1, with D perhaps matching TRBD1 (6 bases). Germline V lookup: CDR1 SGHTA, CDR2 FQGNSA. The CDR3 extends over 12 amino acids. CDR3 residues: CASRQGEIEASF. The CDR3 DNA is TGTGCCAGCAGACAGGGTGAGATTGAAGCTTCCTTT. The whole variable domain, filled in from reference TRBV7-2 and TRBJ1-1, reads GAGVSQSPSNKVTEKGKDVELRCDPISGHTALYWYRQSLGQGLEFLIYFQGNSAPDKSGLPSDRFSAERTGGSVSTLTIQRTQQEDSAVYLCASRQGEIEASFGQGTRLTVV.

This clonotype appeared many times. The chain joins TRBV7-2 to TRBJ2-7; 7 bases are shared with TRBD1. The CDR3 totals 14 residues. V lost 5 bases to trimming and J lost 2 bases; unmatched junction nucleotides: 6. From germline, CDR1 is SGHTA and CDR2 FQGNSA. The CDR3 DNA reads TGTGCCAGCAGCCAGGGGGAAGGTCCCTACGAGCAGTACTTC. Amino acid sequence: CASSQGEGPYEQYF.

Only a few counts were recorded for this clonotype. The V and J genes are TRBV12-3 or TRBV12-4 and TRBJ2-7; possibly TRBD1 for D (6 bases). This CDR3 comprises 14 residues. V shed 4 bases and J shed 2 bases, with 12 bases lying between them. The CDR3 loop is CASSSGQRTYEQYF. The CDR3 DNA reads as TGTGCCAGCAGTTCTGGACAGAGGACCTACGAGCAGTACTTC.

This clonotype was found many times. The chain uses TRBV7-9 and TRBJ2-7, with a weak D call TRBD1 (6 bases). V lost 5 bases, J lost 0 bases, and 11 bases lay in between. This CDR3 region has 14 residues. CDR1 SEHNR and CDR2 FQNEAQ come from the germline V gene (reference sequence). The CDR3 reads CASSPKTGSYEQYF. DNA of the CDR3: TGTGCCAGCAGCCCAAAGACAGGCTCCTACGAGCAGTACTTC.

This clonotype was found many times. The V gene is TRBV7-7, the J gene TRBJ1-1, with D unclear. This CDR3 spans 13 amino acids. Germline CDR1 and CDR2: SSHAT and FNYEAQ (reference sequence). The V end lost 5 bases, the J end lost 1 base, and 8 bases lay between the germline ends. This CDR3 is CASSADWNTEAFF. CDR3 coding DNA: TGTGCCAGCAGCGCGGATTGGAACACTGAAGCTTTCTTT.

Note on this clonotype: A much larger clone lies one base from this, so it may be a read error. V gene TRBV24-1 combines with J gene TRBJ1-5, with 9 positions matching TRBD1. The CDR3 sequence is 12 residues long. Germline values: CDR1 KGHDR, CDR2 SFDVKD. CDR3 nucleotides: TGTGCCACCAGTGATAGGACAGGGGCCCAGCGTTTT. Its translation: CATSDRTGAQRF.

This clonotype was found many times. The chain combines TRBV15 with TRBJ2-3, with D uncertain. Trimming removed 1 base at V and 5 bases at J, with 4 bases between. There are 12 residues in the CDR3. Germline loops: CDR1 LNHNV, CDR2 YYDKDF (reference sequence). The CDR3 spells CATSRVGDTQYF. CDR3 DNA: TGTGCCACCAGCAGAGTGGGAGATACGCAGTATTTT.

This clonotype has more than one count but fewer than ten. The rearrangement links TRBV30 to TRBJ2-7; D is possibly TRBD1 or TRBD2 (5 bases each). This CDR3 is built from 15 residues. V lost 0 bases to trimming and J lost 3 bases, with 15 bases between them. Germline-derived CDR1 and CDR2 are GTSNPN and SVGIG (reference sequence). CDR3 nucleotide sequence: TGTGCCTGGAGTGTGGCCGGGGCCAAATTCTACGAGCAGTACTTC. Its translation: CAWSVAGAKFYEQYF.

The chain employs TRBV11-2 and TRBJ1-6; TRBD1 agrees at 8 bases. This CDR3 is built from 15 residues. V was pared by 6 bases and J by 9 bases, with 10 bases of the junction left unmatched. Germline V gives CDR1 SGHAT, CDR2 FQNNGV. This chain's CDR3 is CASSSRTGWASPLHF. The CDR3 nucleotides are TGTGCCAGCAGTTCCCGGACAGGGTGGGCTTCACCCCTCCACTTT.

This chain links TRBV20-1 with TRBJ2-5; the D is unclear. V lost 4 bases to trimming and J lost 7 bases, with 10 bases between them. The CDR3 runs to 11 residues. Germline CDR1 and CDR2: DFQATT and SNEGSKA (reference sequence). CDR3 region: CSAMEPGTQYF. The CDR3 DNA follows: TGCAGTGCTATGGAGCCCGGGACCCAGTACTTC.

The sample holds many counts of this clonotype. The J gene is TRBJ2-7, the V gene TRBV9; 10 bases are a match to TRBD1. Germline lookup yields CDR1 SGDLS and CDR2 YYNGEE. V shed 3 bases, J shed 6 bases, and the junction held 3 bases outside the gene matches. The CDR3 length is 13 residues. The CDR3: CASSGDRGREQYF. In DNA form, the CDR3 reads TGTGCCAGCAGCGGGGACAGGGGTCGCGAGCAGTACTTC.